This T cell receptor (beta chain) was retrieved from a study of cytomegalovirus exposure and HLA in healthy donors. With 60 Vbeta and 13 Jbeta primers, the PCR was carried out. Profiling relied on immunoSEQ multiplex PCR, and the TCRdb table lists in-frame clones only, not all of them. The sample consists of roughly 180,000 clones, about four fifths of them appearing once. Overall study results and limits: Reports credit the classifier with highly specific, highly sensitive diagnosis of cytomegalovirus status.

The CDR3 has 12 amino acids. Deletions cut 1 base from V and 4 bases from J, with 4 bases between. The germline V gene has CDR1 SGHDT and CDR2 YYEEEE. This clone has only a few counts. Its antigen is as yet unknown. The receptor was derived from a boy between 10 and 17 years old in good health and CMV-seronegative. V gene TRBV5-6 combines with J gene TRBJ2-3; D ambiguous. The sequencing sample was made of PBMCs. Here the CDR3 DNA reads TGTGCCAGCAGCTTGATCTCAGATACGCAGTATTTT. It encodes CASSLISDTQYF. The variable domain in full, completed from reference TRBV5-6 and TRBJ2-3, reads DAGVTQSPTHLIKTRGQQVTLRCSPKSGHDTVSWYQQALGQGPQFIFQYYEEEERQRGNFPDRFSGHQFPNYSSELNVNALLLGDSALYLCASSLISDTQYFGPGTRLTVL.